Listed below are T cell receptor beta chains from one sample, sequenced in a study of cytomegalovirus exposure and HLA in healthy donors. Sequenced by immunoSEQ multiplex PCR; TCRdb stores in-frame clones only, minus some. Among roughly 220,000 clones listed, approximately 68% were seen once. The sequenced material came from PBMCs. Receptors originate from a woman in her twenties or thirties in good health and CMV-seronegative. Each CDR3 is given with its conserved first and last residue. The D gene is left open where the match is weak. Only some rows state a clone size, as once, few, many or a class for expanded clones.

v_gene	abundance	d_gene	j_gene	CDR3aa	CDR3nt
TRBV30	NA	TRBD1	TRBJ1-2	CAWSRTGNYGYTF	TGTGCCTGGAGTCGGACAGGGAACTATGGCTACACCTTC
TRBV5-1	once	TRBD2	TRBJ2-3	CATGTSGTPSTDTQYF	TGCGCCACCGGGACTAGCGGGACTCCTAGCACAGATACGCAGTATTTT
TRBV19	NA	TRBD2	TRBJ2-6	CASTRGLWGGTGANVLTF	TGTGCCAGTACCCGCGGATTGTGGGGAGGGACTGGGGCCAACGTCCTGACTTTC
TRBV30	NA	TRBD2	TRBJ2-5	CAWSQTSGGAKETQYF	TGTGCCTGGAGCCAGACTAGCGGGGGGGCGAAGGAGACCCAGTACTTC
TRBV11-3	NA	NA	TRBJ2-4	CASSFDRNIQYF	TGTGCCAGCAGCTTCGACAGAAACATTCAGTACTTC
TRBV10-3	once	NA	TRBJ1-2	CAISEPGSGSPHGYTF	TGTGCCATCAGTGAGCCCGGGTCGGGGAGCCCTCATGGCTACACCTTC
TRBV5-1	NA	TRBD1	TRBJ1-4	CASSPGQGFRVEKLFF	TGCGCCAGCAGCCCGGGACAGGGGTTCAGGGTGGAAAAACTGTTTTTT
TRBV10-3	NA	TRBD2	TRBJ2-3	CAISERGSPTDTQYF	TGTGCCATCAGTGAGCGCGGGAGCCCGACAGATACGCAGTATTTT
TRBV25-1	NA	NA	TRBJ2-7	CASSDLTAYEQYF	TGTGCCAGCAGTGATTTAACAGCCTACGAGCAGTACTTC
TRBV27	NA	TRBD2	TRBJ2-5	CASSLMGLAGGLETQYF	TGTGCCAGCAGTTTAATGGGACTAGCGGGGGGGCTGGAGACCCAGTACTTC
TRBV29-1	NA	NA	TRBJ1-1	CSVKGTLNTEAFF	TGCAGCGTTAAAGGGACTTTGAACACTGAAGCTTTCTTT
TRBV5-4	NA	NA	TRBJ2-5	CASSLAPSFQEAQYF	TGTGCCAGCAGCTTGGCCCCGAGCTTTCAAGAGGCCCAGTACTTC
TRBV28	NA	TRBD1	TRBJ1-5	CASSSQGNQPQHF	TGTGCCAGCAGTTCACAGGGGAATCAGCCCCAGCATTTT
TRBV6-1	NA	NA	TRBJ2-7	CASSGSGSLSYEQYF	TGTGCCAGCAGTGGATCAGGGTCCCTATCCTACGAGCAGTACTTC
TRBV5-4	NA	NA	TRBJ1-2	CASSPPRDTNYGYTF	TGTGCCAGCAGCCCGCCACGGGACACTAACTATGGCTACACCTTC
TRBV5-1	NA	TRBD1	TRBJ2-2	CASSLSGQPNTGELFF	TGCGCCAGCAGCCTGTCGGGACAGCCGAACACCGGGGAGCTGTTTTTT
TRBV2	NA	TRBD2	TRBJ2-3	CASRAGGGADTQYF	TGTGCCAGCAGAGCGGGAGGGGGGGCAGATACGCAGTATTTT